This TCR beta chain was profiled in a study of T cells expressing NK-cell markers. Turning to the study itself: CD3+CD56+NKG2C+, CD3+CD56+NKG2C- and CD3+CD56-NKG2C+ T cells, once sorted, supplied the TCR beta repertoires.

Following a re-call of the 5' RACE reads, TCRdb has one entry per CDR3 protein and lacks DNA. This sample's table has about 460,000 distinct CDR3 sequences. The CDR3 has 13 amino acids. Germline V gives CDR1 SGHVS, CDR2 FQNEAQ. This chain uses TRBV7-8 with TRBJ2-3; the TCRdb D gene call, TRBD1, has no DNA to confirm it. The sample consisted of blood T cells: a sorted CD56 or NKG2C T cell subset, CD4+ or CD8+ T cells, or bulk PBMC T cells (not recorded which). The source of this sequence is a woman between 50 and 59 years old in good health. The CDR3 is CASSLSDDHTQYF.